The TCR beta chain under discussion was sequenced for a study of yellow fever vaccine responses in identical twins. TCRdb ran MiXCR on the RT-PCR reads and lists one entry per CDR3 protein. The sample shows roughly 18,000 distinct CDR3 sequences, less than 70% of them seen only once. About this clonotype itself: The antigen is undetermined.

Study-wide results and caveats: Twins' T cell vaccine responses reportedly looked partly convergent, partly personalized.

Trimming stripped 1 base from V and 4 bases from J, with 7 bases between. The CDR3 contains 13 residues. Germline values: CDR1 SGHAT, CDR2 FQNNGV. The receptor was derived from a woman younger than 30 who received the yellow fever vaccine. This rearrangement joins TRBV11-2 to TRBJ1-1; unclear D gene. Sequencing used T cells from blood (PBMCs), unsorted or a sorted subset (not recorded which), obtained before or after yellow fever vaccination (not recorded which). DNA for the CDR3: TGTGCCAGCAGCTTAGGATGGGGCACTGAAGCTTTCTTT. This gives the protein CASSLGWGTEAFF.